The 17 T cell receptor beta chains below were found in one sample sequenced in a study of T cells in Graves' hyperthyroidism and ophthalmopathy. Researchers amplified the TCR beta CDR3 regions from RNA transcripts. First-round RT-PCR targeting the TCR CDR3 was performed with the HTBI primer set. MiXCR was run by TCRdb on the multiplex PCR reads, yielding one entry per CDR3 protein. The sample lists about 610,000 distinct CDR3 sequences, roughly 14% seen once, with roughly 4.3% in the top ten. Sequencing used blood. The receptors derive from a woman aged 40 to 50 with Graves' ophthalmopathy.

This clonotype was seen many times. The chain carries TRBV19 and TRBJ2-3, with D perhaps matching TRBD1 (5 bases). Germline-derived CDR1 and CDR2 are LNHDA and SQIVND (reference sequence). Trimming left V 5 bases short and J 5 bases short, with 17 bases between. This CDR3 region has 15 residues. CDR3 amino acids: CASSAGYTALDTQYF. The CDR3 DNA follows: TGTGCCAGTAGTGCAGGGTATACCGCCCTAGATACGCAGTATTTT.

This clonotype was found many times. The chain carries TRBV6-2 or TRBV6-3 and TRBJ2-7; D possibly corresponds to TRBD1 (6 bases). This CDR3 is 13 amino acids long. Germline CDR1 reads MNHEY; CDR2 reads SVGEGT. Trimming took 6 bases from V and 0 from J, leaving 9 bases between them. CDR3 protein: CASRVTGSYEQYF. CDR3 coding DNA: TGTGCCAGCAGAGTGACAGGCTCCTACGAGCAGTACTTC.

The sample holds many counts of this clonotype. J is TRBJ2-3 and V is TRBV6-1, with D perhaps given as TRBD1 or TRBD2 (6 bases each). Trimming removed 4 bases from V and 2 bases from J, with 13 bases in between. The CDR3 is 15 amino acids. From germline, CDR1 is MNHNS and CDR2 SASEGT. CDR3 loop: CASSGGTPNTDTQYF. The CDR3 bases are TGTGCCAGCAGTGGCGGGACACCGAACACAGATACGCAGTATTTT.

Ten or more counts support this clonotype. The V and J genes are TRBV19 and TRBJ2-7, with a tentative D call TRBD1 (6 bases). V lost 7 bases to trimming and J lost 5 bases, with 18 bases between them. This CDR3 has 14 residues. Germline values: CDR1 LNHDA, CDR2 SQIVND (reference sequence). The CDR3 nucleotides are TGTGCCAGTATAGTCAGGGGTGGTTCCGACGAGCAGTACTTC. It codes for CASIVRGGSDEQYF.

This chain connects TRBV6-2 or TRBV6-3 to TRBJ1-1; the D is unclear. The CDR3 runs to 15 residues. CDR1 and CDR2 (germline): MNHEY, SVGEGT. The V end lost 6 bases, the J end lost 1 base, and 15 bases lay between the germline ends. The DNA for the CDR3 is TGTGCCAGCAGGAAGAGGACGGGTCCGAACACTGAAGCTTTCTTT. This gives the protein CASRKRTGPNTEAFF.

This clonotype was seen ten or more times. J is TRBJ1-2 and V is TRBV30, with 9 nucleotides matching TRBD1. Looked up from germline, CDR1 is GTSNPN and CDR2 is SVGIG (reference sequence). The V and J ends lost 6 bases and 7 bases, in that order; junction bases with no gene match: 6. The CDR3 has 12 amino acids. The DNA of the CDR3 is TGTGCCTGTCCACAGGGGGCTAGTGGCTACACCTTC. Protein product: CACPQGASGYTF.

This clonotype was seen at least ten times. The genes are TRBV7-2 and TRBJ2-7; 8 nucleotides match TRBD2. Trimming at V came to 0 bases and at J to 6 bases, leaving 10 bases not matched to a gene. In germline, CDR1 is SGHTA, CDR2 FQGNSA. The CDR3 runs 16 residues. This chain's CDR3 is CASSLAVGTSVSEQYF. The CDR3 DNA follows: TGTGCCAGCAGCTTAGCGGTAGGGACTAGTGTGAGCGAGCAGTACTTC. The full variable domain, rest sourced from reference TRBV7-2 and TRBJ2-7, is GAGVSQSPSNKVTEKGKDVELRCDPISGHTALYWYRQSLGQGLEFLIYFQGNSAPDKSGLPSDRFSAERTGGSVSTLTIQRTQQEDSAVYLCASSLAVGTSVSEQYFGPGTRLTVT.

The CDR3 DNA reads as TGTGCCTGGACCAAAGGGCAGGGGAACTACGAGCAGTACTTC. This encodes CAWTKGQGNYEQYF. This chain connects TRBV30 to TRBJ2-7, with a possible D match to TRBD1 (6 bases). CDR3 length: 14 amino acids. With 4 bases removed from V and 3 bases from J, the gap between germline ends came to 16 bases. Germline V gives CDR1 GTSNPN, CDR2 SVGIG (reference sequence).

This clonotype was counted ten times or more. The CDR3 nucleotides are TGTGCCAGCAGGCCCCAAGTTAAATCCGAGCAGTACTTC. This encodes CASRPQVKSEQYF. The chain combines TRBV28 with TRBJ2-7; unclear D gene. The CDR3 spans 13 residues. Germline V gene data show CDR1 as MDHEN and CDR2 as SYDVKM. V was trimmed by 6 bases and J by 6 bases, leaving 15 bases between them.

This clonotype was detected many times. The V call is TRBV7-8, the J call TRBJ2-7, with TRBD2 matching 7 bases. The V gene's germline CDR1 is SGHVS and CDR2 FQNEAQ. V lost 5 bases, J lost 4 bases, and 5 bases stayed unmatched. There are 13 residues in the CDR3. CDR3 in DNA: TGTGCCAGCAGCGCTAGCGGCCCGTACGAGCAGTACTTC. It specifies CASSASGPYEQYF. Full variable domain (remainder filled in from reference TRBV7-8 and TRBJ2-7): GAGVSQSPRYKVAKRGQDVALRCDPISGHVSLFWYQQALGQGPEFLTYFQNEAQLDKSGLPSDRFFAERPEGSVSTLKIQRTQQEDSAVYLCASSASGPYEQYFGPGTRLTVT.

CDR3 loop: CASTPTGRAQPQHF. CDR3 sequence (DNA): TGTGCCAGCACGCCGACAGGGCGGGCTCAGCCCCAGCATTTT. V usage is TRBV28 and J usage is TRBJ1-5; 7 bases align to TRBD1. The germline CDR1 and CDR2 sequences are MDHEN and SYDVKM. The CDR3 totals 14 residues. The V and J ends lost 7 bases and 6 bases, in that order; junction bases with no gene match: 9.

This clonotype has a count of ten or more. The chain recombines TRBV12-3 or TRBV12-4 with TRBJ1-2; a weak D match, TRBD1 (6 bases). V was cut by 2 bases and J by 1 base, with 11 bases left in between. The CDR3 has 15 residues. In DNA, the CDR3 is TGTGCCAGCAGTTTACGGGCCAGGGGTAACTATGGCTACACCTTC. Protein product: CASSLRARGNYGYTF.

This clonotype turned up a few times. The CDR3 sequence: CASSFVRNVLTF. CDR3 nucleotides: TGTGCCAGCAGCTTTGTTCGCAACGTCCTGACTTTC. This sequence joins TRBV7-9 and TRBJ2-6; D ambiguous. V was cut by 3 bases and J by 9 bases, with 6 bases left in between. Germline V gene data show CDR1 as SEHNR and CDR2 as FQNEAQ (reference sequence). The CDR3 runs 12 residues.

This clonotype was seen repeatedly, ten times or more. The rearrangement uses TRBV7-2 and TRBJ2-7; TRBD1 or TRBD2 may be the D gene (5 bases each). The V end was cut by 6 bases, the J end by 6 bases, with 18 bases between. The germline V gene has CDR1 SGHTA and CDR2 FQGNSA. The CDR3 contains 14 residues. CDR3 amino acids: CASSPEGWGTEQYF. The CDR3 DNA is TGTGCCAGCAGTCCCGAGGGGTGGGGTACCGAGCAGTACTTC.

The V and J genes are TRBV11-3 and TRBJ1-1, with D perhaps matching TRBD1 (6 bases). Trimming pared 0 bases from V and 10 bases from J, leaving 12 bases between. This CDR3 has 13 amino acids. Germline-derived CDR1 and CDR2 are SGHNT and YENEEA. The CDR3 sequence: CASSLDQGSVAFF. In DNA, the CDR3 is TGTGCCAGCAGCTTAGATCAGGGGTCGGTAGCTTTCTTT.

This clonotype came up many times. The chain couples TRBV11-2 to TRBJ2-1; TRBD2 aligns across 10 bases. This CDR3 has 16 amino acids. Germline V gene data show CDR1 as SGHAT and CDR2 as FQNNGV. After removal of 3 bases from V and 1 base from J, the junction contained 3 bases not matched to a gene. DNA of the CDR3: TGTGCCAGCAGCTTCGATAGCGGGAGGTCCTACAATGAGCAGTTCTTC. The encoded protein is CASSFDSGRSYNEQFF.

Ten or more counts support this clonotype. The chain recombines TRBV6-5 with TRBJ2-6, with TRBD1 as a possible D gene (5 bases). The CDR3 covers 14 residues. Germline assignment: CDR1 MNHEY and CDR2 SVGAGI. The V and J ends lost 4 bases and 5 bases respectively, with 9 bases between them. The CDR3, as DNA: TGTGCCAGCAGTTCCGACAGCTGGGCCAACGTCCTGACTTTC. Amino acid sequence: CASSSDSWANVLTF.